This paragraph reports one T cell receptor beta chain. Assay: immunoSEQ multiplex PCR; the TCRdb copy retains only in-frame clones and omits some. This sample has about 88,000 clones, with 85% to 95% found just once. This sample is drawn from a study of technical replicates of blood from several donors. Germline values: CDR1 SGHDN, CDR2 FVKESK. V dropped 0 bases and J dropped 10 bases, with 7 bases sitting between them. This CDR3 is built from 12 residues. Source material: T cells isolated from PBMCs. The chain links TRBV14 to TRBJ1-5; no clear D gene. The TCR comes from a human donor in good health. CDR3: CASSQDRGPQHF. The CDR3 nucleotides read TGTGCCAGCAGCCAAGATAGAGGACCCCAGCATTTT.